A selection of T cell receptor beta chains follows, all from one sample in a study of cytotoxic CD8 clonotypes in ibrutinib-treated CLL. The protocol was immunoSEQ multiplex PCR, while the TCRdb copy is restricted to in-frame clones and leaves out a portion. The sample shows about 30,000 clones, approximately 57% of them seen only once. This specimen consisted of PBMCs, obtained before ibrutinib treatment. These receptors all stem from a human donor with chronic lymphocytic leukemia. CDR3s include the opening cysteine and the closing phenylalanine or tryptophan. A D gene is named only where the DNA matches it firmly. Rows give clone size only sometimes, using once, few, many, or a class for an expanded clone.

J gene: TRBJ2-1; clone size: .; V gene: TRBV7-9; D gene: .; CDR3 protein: CASSLRGNEQFF; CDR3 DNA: TGTGCCAGCAGCTTAAGGGGTAATGAGCAGTTCTTC
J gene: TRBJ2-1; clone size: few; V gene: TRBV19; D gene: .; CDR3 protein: CASKGLRSYNEQFF; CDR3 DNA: TGTGCCAGTAAAGGACTTCGCTCCTACAATGAGCAGTTCTTC
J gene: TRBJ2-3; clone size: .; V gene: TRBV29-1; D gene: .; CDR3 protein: CSVEGTWGASTDTQYF; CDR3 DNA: TGCAGCGTTGAAGGCACGTGGGGGGCTAGCACAGATACGCAGTATTTT
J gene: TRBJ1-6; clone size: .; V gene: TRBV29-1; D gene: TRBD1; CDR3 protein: CSVTTGASSYNSPLHF; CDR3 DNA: TGCAGCGTGACCACAGGGGCGAGCTCCTATAATTCACCCCTCCACTTT
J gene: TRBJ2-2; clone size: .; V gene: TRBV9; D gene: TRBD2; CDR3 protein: CASNPMGGGVENTGELFF; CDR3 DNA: TGTGCCAGCAACCCCATGGGGGGAGGGGTGGAGAACACCGGGGAGCTGTTTTTT
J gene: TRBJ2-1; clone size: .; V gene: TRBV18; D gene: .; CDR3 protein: CASSPEGGEDYNEQFF; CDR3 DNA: TGTGCCAGCTCACCGGAAGGAGGGGAAGACTACAATGAGCAGTTCTTC
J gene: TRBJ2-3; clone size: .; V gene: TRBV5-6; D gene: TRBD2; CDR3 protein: CASSLVLAGASSTDTQYF; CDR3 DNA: TGTGCCAGCAGCTTGGTGCTAGCGGGGGCTTCTAGCACAGATACGCAGTATTTT
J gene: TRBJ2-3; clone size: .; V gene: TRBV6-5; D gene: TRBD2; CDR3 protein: CASSYGRELADTQYF; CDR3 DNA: TGTGCCAGCAGTTACGGGCGGGAGTTGGCAGATACGCAGTATTTT
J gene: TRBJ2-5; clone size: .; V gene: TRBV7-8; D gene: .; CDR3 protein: CASSLGARQETQYF; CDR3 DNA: TGTGCCAGCAGCTTAGGGGCTAGGCAAGAGACCCAGTACTTC
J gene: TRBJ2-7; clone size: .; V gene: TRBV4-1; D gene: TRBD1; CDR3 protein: CASSRVPGQVCEQYF; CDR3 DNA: TGCGCCAGCAGCCGGGTCCCGGGACAGGTCTGCGAGCAGTACTTC
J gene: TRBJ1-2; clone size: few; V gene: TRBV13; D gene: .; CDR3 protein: CASRPTKSYGYTF; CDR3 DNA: TGTGCCAGCAGACCGACAAAGTCGTATGGCTACACCTTC
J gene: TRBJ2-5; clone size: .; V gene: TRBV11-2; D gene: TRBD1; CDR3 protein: CASSLAGGAGETQYF; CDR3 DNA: TGTGCCAGCAGCTTAGCAGGGGGCGCAGGAGAAACCCAGTACTTC
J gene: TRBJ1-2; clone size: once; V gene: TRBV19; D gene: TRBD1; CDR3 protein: CASSPGTALRLTTNYGYTF; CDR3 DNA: TGTGCCAGTAGTCCCGGGACAGCTCTCCGACTTACAACTAACTATGGCTACACCTTC
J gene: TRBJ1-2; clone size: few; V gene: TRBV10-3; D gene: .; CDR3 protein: CAIGPRGVYGYTF; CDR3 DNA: TGTGCCATCGGGCCGAGGGGGGTTTATGGCTACACCTTC
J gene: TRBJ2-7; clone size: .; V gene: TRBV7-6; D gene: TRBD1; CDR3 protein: CASSQTGSGTVSSYEQYF; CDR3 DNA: TGTGCCAGCAGCCAAACAGGTTCGGGGACAGTCAGCTCCTACGAGCAGTACTTC
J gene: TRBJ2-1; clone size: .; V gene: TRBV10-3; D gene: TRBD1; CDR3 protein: CAIKAERTGGYEQFF; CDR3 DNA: TGTGCCATCAAGGCGGAGAGGACAGGGGGCTATGAGCAGTTCTTC
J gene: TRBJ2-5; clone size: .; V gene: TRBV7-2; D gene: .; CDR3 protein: CASSRPPLQTYQETQYF; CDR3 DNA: TGTGCCAGCAGCCGTCCCCCCCTGCAGACGTACCAAGAGACCCAGTACTTC
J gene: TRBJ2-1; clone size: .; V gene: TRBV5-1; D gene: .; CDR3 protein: CASSYYGTAFDEQFF; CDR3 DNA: TGCGCCAGCAGCTACTACGGGACCGCTTTCGATGAGCAGTTCTTC
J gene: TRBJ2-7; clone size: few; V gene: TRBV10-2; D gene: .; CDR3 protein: CASSDEAYEQYF; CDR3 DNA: TGCGCCAGCAGTGATGAGGCCTACGAGCAGTACTTC
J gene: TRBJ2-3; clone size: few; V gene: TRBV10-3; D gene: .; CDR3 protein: CAISENSDTQYF; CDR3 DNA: TGTGCCATCAGTGAGAACTCAGATACGCAGTATTTT
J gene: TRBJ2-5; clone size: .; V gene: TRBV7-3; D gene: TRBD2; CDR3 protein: CASSSGTSGGPQETQYF; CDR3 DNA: TGTGCCAGCAGCTCCGGGACTAGCGGGGGGCCACAAGAGACCCAGTACTTC
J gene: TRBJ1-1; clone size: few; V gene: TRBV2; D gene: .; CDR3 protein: CASSDVRTNTEAFF; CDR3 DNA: TGTGCCAGCAGTGATGTGAGGACTAACACTGAAGCTTTCTTT
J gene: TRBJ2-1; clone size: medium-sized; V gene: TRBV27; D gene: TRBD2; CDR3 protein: CASSLSSGGGLAAYNEQFF; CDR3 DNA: TGTGCCAGCAGTTTATCATCGGGGGGTGGGCTAGCGGCCTACAATGAGCAGTTCTTC
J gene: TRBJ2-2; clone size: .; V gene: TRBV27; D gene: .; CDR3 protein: CASSLSIVGRVGELFF; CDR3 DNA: TGTGCCAGCAGTTTATCGATTGTGGGACGGGTCGGGGAGCTGTTTTTT
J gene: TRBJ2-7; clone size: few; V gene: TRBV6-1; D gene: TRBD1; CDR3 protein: CASSEAGTGTYEQYF; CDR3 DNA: TGTGCCAGCAGTGAAGCCGGGACAGGGACGTACGAGCAGTACTTC
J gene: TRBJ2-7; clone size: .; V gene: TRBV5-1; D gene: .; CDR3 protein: CASSQDSGLYEQYF; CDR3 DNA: TGCGCCAGCAGCCAGGACAGCGGATTATACGAGCAGTACTTC
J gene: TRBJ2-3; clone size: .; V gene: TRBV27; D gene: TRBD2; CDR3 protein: CASSTRGLAGTDTQYF; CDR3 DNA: TGTGCCAGCAGTACCCGGGGACTAGCGGGCACAGATACGCAGTATTTT
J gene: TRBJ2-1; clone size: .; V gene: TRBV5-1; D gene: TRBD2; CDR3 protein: CASSWGGSYNEQFF; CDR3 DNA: TGCGCCAGCAGTTGGGGGGGCTCCTACAATGAGCAGTTCTTC
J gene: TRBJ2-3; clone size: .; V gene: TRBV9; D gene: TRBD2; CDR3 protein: CASSVGGLAGADTQYF; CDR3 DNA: TGTGCCAGCAGCGTAGGGGGACTAGCGGGGGCAGATACGCAGTATTTT